Following are 29 T cell receptor beta chains from one sample sequenced in a study of cytomegalovirus exposure and HLA in healthy donors. PCR amplification relied on 60 Vbeta primers (plus 13 Jbeta primers). TCRdb's copy holds only in-frame clones and misses some; the assay was immunoSEQ multiplex PCR. Seen here are tens of thousands of clones, about 89% observed once, and the top ten hold approximately 10%. Material: PBMCs. These receptors were obtained from a man aged 25 to 45 in good health and CMV-seropositive.

This clone was counted once. The chain carries TRBV7-9 and TRBJ1-2, with 7 bases lining up with TRBD1. Germline trimming cut 3 bases from V and 4 bases from J; bases unmatched to any gene: 5. The CDR3 has 14 amino acids. Germline CDR1 reads SEHNR; CDR2 reads FQNEAQ (reference sequence). The CDR3 here is CASSFRTGAYGYTF. The CDR3 region has the DNA TGTGCCAGCAGCTTTAGAACAGGGGCCTATGGCTACACCTTC.

This clone occurred once. The V gene is TRBV27, the J gene TRBJ1-1; 7 nucleotides align to TRBD1. With 5 bases clipped from V and 4 bases from J, the junction kept 10 bases outside the gene matches. Germline loops: CDR1 MNHEY, CDR2 SMNVEV (reference sequence). This CDR3 region has 15 residues. CDR3 DNA sequence: TGTGCCAGCAGTGGGGACATTGGGACAGTCACTGAAGCTTTCTTT. Its protein is CASSGDIGTVTEAFF.

J is TRBJ2-1 and V is TRBV19; 16 bases match TRBD2. V trimming: 6 bases; J trimming: 8 bases; junction bases outside the gene matches: 1. CDR3 length: 14 residues. Germline CDR1 reads LNHDA; CDR2 reads SQIVND (reference sequence). CDR3 in amino acids: CASRGLAGGDEQFF. The CDR3 nucleotides are TGTGCCAGTAGGGGACTAGCGGGAGGGGATGAGCAGTTCTTC.

This chain uses TRBV11-2 with TRBJ2-7; TRBD1 matches 8 bases. This CDR3 contains 14 residues. The junction had 5 bases not matched to a gene; V was cut back by 1 base and J by 6 bases. In germline, CDR1 is SGHAT, CDR2 FQNNGV. The CDR3 nucleotides read TGTGCCAGCAGCTTAGTGGCCAGGGGGCCCGAGCAGTACTTC. Translated: CASSLVARGPEQYF.

V gene TRBV11-3 combines with J gene TRBJ2-7, with D tentatively TRBD1 (6 bases). The CDR3 is 13 amino acids. The V end was cut by 11 bases, the J end by 4 bases, with 18 bases between. CDR1 is SGHNT and CDR2 is YENEEA in the germline V gene. The chain's CDR3 is CAGIGGSGYEQYF. The CDR3 nucleotides read TGTGCCGGAATAGGGGGAAGTGGTTACGAGCAGTACTTC.

This rearrangement joins TRBV6-5 to TRBJ2-7; 7 bases line up with TRBD2. CDR3 length equals 13 residues. Germline CDR1 and CDR2: MNHEY and SVGAGI. J gave up 2 bases and V 5 bases, and 3 bases lay outside the gene matches. The CDR3 nucleotides read TGTGCCAGCAGTCCGGGAGGCCCCTACGAGCAGTACTTC. The encoded protein is CASSPGGPYEQYF.

This chain joins TRBV27 and TRBJ2-5; TRBD1 matches at 7 bases. Germline V gene lookup returns CDR1 MNHEY and CDR2 SMNVEV (reference sequence). This CDR3 has 15 residues. After removal of 6 bases from V and 2 bases from J, the junction contained 9 bases not matched to a gene. For the CDR3, the DNA is TGTGCCAGCAGGGACTCCGGGACAGCTCAAGAGACCCAGTACTTC. This encodes CASRDSGTAQETQYF.

This clone was seen once. This chain links TRBV28 with TRBJ2-1; 10 positions match TRBD2. V shed 2 bases and J 7 bases; nucleotides not matched to a gene: 8. The CDR3 length is 16 residues. The germline CDR1 and CDR2 sequences are MDHEN and SYDVKM. For the CDR3, the DNA is TGTGCCAGCAGTTTACTTACTAGCGGGAAAGTGAATGAGCAGTTCTTC. This codes for CASSLLTSGKVNEQFF.

The chain couples TRBV28 to TRBJ2-2; the match to TRBD1 covers 10 bases. The germline CDR1 and CDR2 sequences are MDHEN and SYDVKM. Trimming cost V 6 bases and J 5 bases; bases outside gene matches: 9. This CDR3 comprises 16 residues. CDR3 nucleotides: TGTGCCAGCAGCCCCCGGACAGGGGGGAGGACCGGGGAGCTGTTTTTT. This codes for CASSPRTGGRTGELFF.

This clone was seen a few times. This chain uses TRBV6-1 with TRBJ2-3; TRBD2 aligns across 14 bases. This CDR3 contains 16 residues. Germline CDR1 MNHNS, CDR2 SASEGT. V shed 4 bases and J 4 bases; nucleotides not matched to a gene: 4. The CDR3 sequence is CASSAGLAGGSDTQYF. The CDR3 bases are TGTGCCAGCAGTGCTGGACTAGCGGGAGGATCAGATACGCAGTATTTT.

This chain connects TRBV5-1 to TRBJ2-1; the match to TRBD2 covers 16 bases. J gave up 2 bases and V 3 bases, and 8 bases lay outside the gene matches. This CDR3 is built from 19 residues. In germline, CDR1 is SGHRS, CDR2 YFSETQ. For the CDR3, the DNA is TGCGCCAGCAGCTCATCCGGGACTAGCGGGAGGGCTACCTACAATGAGCAGTTCTTC. Protein sequence: CASSSSGTSGRATYNEQFF.

The chain links TRBV5-1 to TRBJ2-3, with 10 positions matching TRBD2. This CDR3 contains 18 residues. From germline, CDR1 is SGHRS and CDR2 YFSETQ. V was clipped by 4 bases and J by 0 bases; unmatched bases: 11. The CDR3 here is CASSRAASGSSSTDTQYF. For the CDR3, the DNA is TGCGCCAGCAGCAGGGCAGCTAGCGGGAGTTCTAGCACAGATACGCAGTATTTT.

The genes are TRBV30 and TRBJ2-4; no reliable D call. Germline V gene sequence: CDR1 GTSNPN, CDR2 SVGIG (reference sequence). V lost 2 bases to trimming and J lost 3 bases, with 5 bases between them. This CDR3 spans 12 amino acids. The CDR3 loop reads CAWSTGKNIQYF. The CDR3 DNA reads as TGTGCCTGGAGTACGGGCAAAAACATTCAGTACTTC.

The J gene is TRBJ2-7, the V gene TRBV7-9; no firm D call. Germline loops: CDR1 SEHNR, CDR2 FQNEAQ (reference sequence). Trimming left V 3 bases short and J 3 bases short, with 15 bases between. The CDR3 runs 15 residues. The CDR3 sequence is CASSFGSADLYEQYF. CDR3 nucleotides: TGTGCCAGCAGCTTTGGCAGCGCCGACCTCTACGAGCAGTACTTC.

The chain uses TRBV29-1 and TRBJ2-1, with TRBD2 identical over 12 bases. V shed 6 bases, J shed 7 bases, and the junction held 13 bases outside the gene matches. The CDR3 has 16 amino acids. From germline, CDR1 is SQVTM and CDR2 ANQGSEA. CDR3 nucleotides: TGCAGCGTCGCCATCTCTAGCGGGAGGGCCAGAAATGAGCAGTTCTTC. Translation: CSVAISSGRARNEQFF.

This clone was recorded only once. The rearrangement uses TRBV15 and TRBJ2-3, with TRBD2 matching over 8 bases. Losses at the gene ends were 3 bases for V and 2 bases for J; bases not matched to a gene: 7. Germline-derived CDR1 and CDR2 are LNHNV and YYDKDF (reference sequence). The CDR3 has 16 residues. The CDR3 coding sequence is TGTGCCACCAGCAGGGAAGTACTAGCGGCCACAGATACGCAGTATTTT. Its translation: CATSREVLAATDTQYF. Full variable domain (rest looked up from reference TRBV15 and TRBJ2-3): DAMVIQNPRYQVTQFGKPVTLSCSQTLNHNVMYWYQQKSSQAPKLLFHYYDKDFNNEADTPDNFQSRRPNTSFCFLDIRSPGLGDTAMYLCATSREVLAATDTQYFGPGTRLTVL.

The count of this clone is one. The gene calls are TRBV6-6 and TRBJ2-1; TRBD2 matches at 9 bases. The CDR3 totals 13 residues. From germline, CDR1 is MNHNY and CDR2 SVGAGI (reference sequence). The ends lost 8 bases at V and 2 bases at J; junction bases unmatched: 1. The CDR3 coding sequence is TGTGCCAGCGGGACTAGCCCCTACAATGAGCAGTTCTTC. The encoded protein is CASGTSPYNEQFF.

This clone was counted once. The chain combines TRBV9 with TRBJ2-1; 8 bases line up with TRBD1. The CDR3 contains 15 residues. The junction had 10 bases not matched to a gene; V was cut back by 3 bases and J by 8 bases. CDR1 and CDR2 (germline): SGDLS, YYNGEE. CDR3: CASSAGGHLGDEQFF. DNA for the CDR3: TGTGCCAGCAGCGCAGGGGGCCATCTTGGAGATGAGCAGTTCTTC.

The chain has TRBV10-2 and TRBJ2-1; D might be TRBD2 (5 bases). With 7 bases removed from V and 7 bases from J, the gap between germline ends came to 14 bases. CDR3 size: 13 residues. Germline loops: CDR1 WSHSY, CDR2 SAAADI. Here the CDR3 reads CASTPGRGNEQFF. In DNA form, the CDR3 reads TGCGCCAGCACTCCGGGCCGCGGGAATGAGCAGTTCTTC.

This chain joins TRBV28 and TRBJ1-5; no clear D gene. The CDR3 runs 13 residues. The germline V gene encodes CDR1 MDHEN and CDR2 SYDVKM. Trimming took off 3 bases at V and 7 bases at J, with 10 bases between the two ends. CDR3 region: CASSLGVGQPQHF. CDR3 nucleotides: TGTGCCAGCAGTTTGGGAGTGGGACAGCCCCAGCATTTT.

The rearrangement uses TRBV5-1 and TRBJ1-1; no reliable D call. The V and J ends lost 0 bases and 1 base respectively, with 16 bases between them. CDR1 and CDR2 from the germline V gene are SGHRS and YFSETQ. The CDR3 is 17 amino acids. In DNA form, the CDR3 reads TGCGCCAGCAGCTTGGTCTTTGTCCGGCGGCAGAACACTGAAGCTTTCTTT. Translating gives CASSLVFVRRQNTEAFF.

CDR3 loop: CASSLGQGNTEAFF. The CDR3 nucleotides are TGTGCCAGCAGCTTAGGCCAGGGTAACACTGAAGCTTTCTTT. The V call is TRBV7-8, the J call TRBJ1-1; D is possibly TRBD1 (5 bases). Between the trimmed V and J ends, which lost 1 base and 2 bases, there was a span of 8 bases. The CDR3 covers 14 residues. In germline, CDR1 is SGHVS, CDR2 FQNEAQ.

This clone was counted once. V is TRBV28 and J is TRBJ2-3; the D gene is possibly TRBD1 (5 bases). V gave up 7 bases and J gave up 0 bases, with 17 bases separating them. The CDR3 is 16 residues long. Germline V lookup: CDR1 MDHEN, CDR2 SYDVKM. CDR3 sequence (DNA): TGTGCCAGCAAGACCCCGGCAGGGCTCAGCACAGATACGCAGTATTTT. Translated, it gives CASKTPAGLSTDTQYF.

The V gene is TRBV2, the J gene TRBJ1-1, with D possibly TRBD1 on 6 matching bases. CDR1 and CDR2 from the germline V gene are SNHLY and FYNNEI. V was cut by 6 bases and J by 4 bases, with 12 bases left in between. The CDR3 length is 13 residues. The CDR3 reads CASRVTGPTEAFF. The CDR3 coding sequence is TGTGCCAGCAGGGTGACAGGACCCACTGAAGCTTTCTTT. Combining the CDR3 with reference TRBV2 and TRBJ1-1 gives the whole variable domain EPEVTQTPSHQVTQMGQEVILRCVPISNHLYFYWYRQILGQKVEFLVSFYNNEISEKSEIFDDQFSVERPDGSNFTLKIRSTKLEDSAMYFCASRVTGPTEAFFGQGTRLTVV.

The V and J genes are TRBV29-1 and TRBJ2-7, with D tentatively TRBD2 (6 bases). Trimming took off 6 bases at V and 0 bases at J, with 12 bases between the two ends. CDR1 SQVTM and CDR2 ANQGSEA come from the germline V gene. CDR3 length: 13 amino acids. The CDR3: CSVYGGTSYEQYF. The CDR3 region has the DNA TGCAGCGTCTACGGCGGGACCTCCTACGAGCAGTACTTC.

This clone was detected a few times. V and J are TRBV15 and TRBJ2-1, with D possibly being TRBD2 (5 bases). V was trimmed by 1 base and J by 7 bases, leaving 8 bases between them. In germline, CDR1 is LNHNV, CDR2 YYDKDF (reference sequence). This CDR3 comprises 13 residues. CDR3 in amino acids: CATSRAWENEQFF. The DNA of the CDR3 is TGTGCCACCAGCAGAGCCTGGGAGAATGAGCAGTTCTTC.

V is TRBV2 and J is TRBJ2-1, with 10 bases lining up with TRBD1. With V trimmed by 2 bases and J by 4 bases, 8 bases remained unmatched. Germline V CDR1 and CDR2: SNHLY, FYNNEI. The length of the CDR3 is 17 residues. The CDR3 sequence is CASSELGQGRSYNEQFF. DNA for the CDR3: TGTGCCAGCAGTGAATTGGGACAGGGGAGGTCTTACAATGAGCAGTTCTTC.

This clone was recorded only once. V is TRBV28 and J is TRBJ2-3; 8 bases map to TRBD1. The CDR3 consists of 17 residues. The germline CDR1 and CDR2 sequences are MDHEN and SYDVKM. After removal of 0 bases from V and 6 bases from J, the junction contained 11 bases not matched to a gene. CDR3 coding DNA: TGTGCCAGCAGTTTATGGTCCGGACAGGGACATGAGGATACGCAGTATTTT. Its protein is CASSLWSGQGHEDTQYF. Based on the CDR3 plus reference TRBV28 and TRBJ2-3, the full variable domain is DVKVTQSSRYLVKRTGEKVFLECVQDMDHENMFWYRQDPGLGLRLIYFSYDVKMKEKGDIPEGYSVSREKKERFSLILESASTNQTSMYLCASSLWSGQGHEDTQYFGPGTRLTVL.

V usage is TRBV5-1 and J usage is TRBJ1-1; 8 bases line up with TRBD1. Unmatched junction bases numbered 7, after V lost 4 bases and J lost 5 bases. The CDR3 covers 14 residues. The germline V gene has CDR1 SGHRS and CDR2 YFSETQ. The CDR3 bases are TGCGCCAGCAGCCCCTTGACAGGGGAAACTGAAGCTTTCTTT. It yields the protein CASSPLTGETEAFF. Full variable domain (outside the CDR3, taken from reference TRBV5-1 and TRBJ1-1): KAGVTQTPRYLIKTRGQQVTLSCSPISGHRSVSWYQQTPGQGLQFLFEYFSETQRNKGNFPGRFSGRQFSNSRSEMNVSTLELGDSALYLCASSPLTGETEAFFGQGTRLTVV.